The 17 T cell receptor beta chains listed next were all sequenced from one sample in a study of identical twins (dated by TCRdb to about 2016). Preparation of the library involved 5' RACE. Sequencing was performed on an Illumina HiSeq 2000. TCRdb's own reprocessing of the public reads used fastp at Q25 and MiXCR and kept productive beta chains. Each record represents a unique CDR3 protein, reported with the most common genes and DNA among its rows. This sample is represented by roughly 250,000 distinct CDR3 sequences; around 15% of them were singletons. Under 9.5% of the sample is in the top ten clones. The specimen was memory (CD45RO+) T cells sorted from blood. The label giving this sample's cell subset or site can be read as: CD45RO+ enriched T cells. The receptors were gathered from a woman between 18 and 29 years old in good health.

The chain carries TRBV20-1 and TRBJ2-1, with 8 bases aligning to TRBD2. J was trimmed by 9 bases and V by 3 bases; bases with no gene match: 1. The CDR3 is 11 residues long. CDR1 is DFQATT and CDR2 is SNEGSKA in the germline V gene (reference sequence). The CDR3 DNA sequence: TGCAGTGCTAGCGGGGGGGGTGAGCAGTTCTTC. Protein product: CSASGGGEQFF.

This clonotype was seen ten or more times. The chain combines TRBV13 with TRBJ1-4; no clear D gene. Germline loops: CDR1 PRHDT, CDR2 FYEKMQ (reference sequence). The CDR3 extends over 12 amino acids. The V end was cut by 1 base, the J end by 8 bases, with 5 bases between. The CDR3: CASSLEGEKLFF. DNA for the CDR3: TGTGCCAGCAGCTTAGAGGGCGAAAAACTGTTTTTT.

This clonotype has at least ten counts. The rearrangement uses TRBV29-1 and TRBJ1-1; possible D gene TRBD1, 5 bases. Trimming took 4 bases from V and 1 from J, leaving 13 bases between them. This CDR3 is 14 amino acids long. Per the germline V gene, CDR1 is SQVTM and CDR2 is ANQGSEA. CDR3 nucleotide sequence: TGCAGCGTTGCAAGGGGTGGTACGAACACTGAAGCTTTCTTT. As protein: CSVARGGTNTEAFF.

This clonotype was counted between two and nine times. The V and J genes are TRBV20-1 and TRBJ2-1, with 7 bases matching TRBD2. The germline V gene encodes CDR1 DFQATT and CDR2 SNEGSKA (reference sequence). Losses at the gene ends were 3 bases for V and 7 bases for J; bases not matched to a gene: 9. This CDR3 spans 14 amino acids. This CDR3 reads CSASVQGGSNEQFF. In DNA form, the CDR3 reads TGCAGTGCTAGTGTGCAGGGAGGGAGTAATGAGCAGTTCTTC.

V gene TRBV7-9 combines with J gene TRBJ2-2, with D unresolved. The CDR3 is 16 amino acids. In germline, CDR1 is SEHNR, CDR2 FQNEAQ (reference sequence). V lost 6 bases to trimming and J lost 0 bases, with 14 bases between them. CDR3 nucleotide sequence: TGTGCCAGCAGACACACAGCTATTGCGAACACCGGGGAGCTGTTTTTT. It encodes CASRHTAIANTGELFF.

This clonotype was counted only a few times. This chain uses TRBV12-3 or TRBV12-4 with TRBJ1-6, with D hard to call. With 6 bases removed from V and 10 bases from J, the gap between germline ends came to 10 bases. There are 12 residues in the CDR3. CDR3 in DNA: TGTGCCAGCAGGCTTAGAGACTCACCCCTCCACTTT. This gives the protein CASRLRDSPLHF.

This clonotype was seen ten or more times. The chain has TRBV5-1 and TRBJ2-2; 7 bases line up with TRBD2. CDR3 length: 17 amino acids. J was trimmed by 4 bases and V by 2 bases; bases with no gene match: 11. CDR1 is SGHRS, CDR2 YFSETQ, per germline. This CDR3 reads CASSFLGTGGGTGELFF. CDR3 sequence (DNA): TGCGCCAGCAGCTTCCTGGGGACGGGAGGAGGCACCGGGGAGCTGTTTTTT. The entire variable domain, with the rest obtained from reference TRBV5-1 and TRBJ2-2, is as follows: KAGVTQTPRYLIKTRGQQVTLSCSPISGHRSVSWYQQTPGQGLQFLFEYFSETQRNKGNFPGRFSGRQFSNSRSEMNVSTLELGDSALYLCASSFLGTGGGTGELFFGEGSRLTVL.

This sequence joins TRBV20-1 and TRBJ1-6, with D perhaps TRBD1 (5 bases). The CDR3 runs to 15 residues. Germline lookup yields CDR1 DFQATT and CDR2 SNEGSKA (reference sequence). With 5 bases removed from V and 10 bases from J, the gap between germline ends came to 21 bases. DNA of the CDR3: TGCAGTGCTCTCGGAGGGAGGGGATTAGGATCACCCCTCCACTTT. Its protein is CSALGGRGLGSPLHF.

The CDR3 is CASSSGLAGGQETQYF. Written as DNA, the CDR3 is TGCGCCAGCAGCTCGGGACTAGCGGGTGGCCAAGAGACCCAGTACTTC. The rearrangement joins TRBV4-1 to TRBJ2-5, with TRBD2 matching 12 bases. The CDR3 has 16 residues. V lost 5 bases and J lost 1; bases outside the gene matches: 5. CDR1 is MGHRA and CDR2 is YSYEKL in the germline V gene.

This chain connects TRBV10-3 to TRBJ1-1; D not resolved. The CDR3 sequence is 13 residues long. V was cut by 8 bases and J by 6 bases, with 16 bases left in between. Germline CDR1 reads ENHRY; CDR2 reads SYGVKD. The CDR3 region has the DNA TGTGCCATCGGTTTTCGGGATGGCTCTGAAGCTTTCTTT. Amino acids: CAIGFRDGSEAFF.

This clonotype occurred a few times. The chain uses TRBV11-2 and TRBJ2-1; D is unresolved. The CDR3 is made up of 15 amino acids. Per the germline V gene, CDR1 is SGHAT and CDR2 is FQNNGV. V lost 0 bases to trimming and J lost 5 bases, with 11 bases between them. Here the CDR3 DNA reads TGTGCCAGCAGCTTAGAAGTCGCTGGGGACAATGAGCAGTTCTTC. Encoded protein: CASSLEVAGDNEQFF.

This clonotype showed up just a few times. The rearrangement uses TRBV5-1 and TRBJ1-1; D may be TRBD1 (6 bases). Trimming shortened V by 4 bases and J by 0 bases, and 13 bases separated the two germline ends. The CDR3 extends over 15 amino acids. In germline, CDR1 is SGHRS, CDR2 YFSETQ. The CDR3 region is CASSRLAGVNTEAFF. The DNA for the CDR3 is TGCGCCAGCAGCCGCCTGGCAGGGGTGAACACTGAAGCTTTCTTT. Complete variable domain (other parts from reference TRBV5-1 and TRBJ1-1): KAGVTQTPRYLIKTRGQQVTLSCSPISGHRSVSWYQQTPGQGLQFLFEYFSETQRNKGNFPGRFSGRQFSNSRSEMNVSTLELGDSALYLCASSRLAGVNTEAFFGQGTRLTVV.

J is TRBJ1-3 and V is TRBV12-3 or TRBV12-4, with 8 bases fitting TRBD1. Trimming at V came to 5 bases and at J to 5 bases, leaving 8 bases not matched to a gene. This CDR3 contains 15 residues. DNA for the CDR3: TGTGCCAGCAGTGCGACAGGGGTCCGCCGAAACACCATATATTTT. It encodes CASSATGVRRNTIYF.

The chain couples TRBV6-2 or TRBV6-3 to TRBJ2-3; D is undetermined. Trimming pared 0 bases from V and 3 bases from J, leaving 7 bases between. CDR3 size: 14 residues. Germline V gives CDR1 MNHEY, CDR2 SVGEGT. The DNA for the CDR3 is TGTGCCAGCAGTTACTCGGCCGAGACAGATACGCAGTATTTT. Its translation is CASSYSAETDTQYF.

This clonotype was detected a few times. The chain uses TRBV5-1 and TRBJ1-1; 7 bases map to TRBD1. J lost 1 base, V lost 2 bases, and 8 bases had no gene match. This CDR3 has 16 amino acids. Germline V CDR1 and CDR2: SGHRS, YFSETQ. CDR3 DNA: TGCGCCAGCAGCTTCACAGGGGCGCGGCAGAACACTGAAGCTTTCTTT. As protein: CASSFTGARQNTEAFF.

The CDR3 here is CASGGGDTQYF. The DNA for the CDR3 is TGTGCCAGCGGCGGCGGGGATACGCAGTATTTT. This chain joins TRBV19 and TRBJ2-3, with TRBD2 as a possible D gene (5 bases). V was pared by 9 bases and J by 6 bases, with 10 bases between. The CDR3 consists of 11 residues. From germline, CDR1 is LNHDA and CDR2 SQIVND (reference sequence).

This clonotype was observed at least ten times. The chain couples TRBV20-1 to TRBJ2-3; D is uncertain. The germline V gene encodes CDR1 DFQATT and CDR2 SNEGSKA (reference sequence). The length of the CDR3 is 12 residues. V lost 6 bases and J lost 2, with 9 bases in between. Here the CDR3 reads CSACPVTDTQYF. In nucleotides, the CDR3 is TGCAGTGCCTGCCCAGTCACAGATACGCAGTATTTT.